The rows below give T cell receptor beta chains drawn from one sample of a study of human T cells and chemical hapten exposure. TCRdb redid the calling of the RACE reads with MiXCR, one entry per CDR3 protein. The sample carries 150,000 to 200,000 distinct CDR3 sequences, approximately 31% recorded once. The sample in question was whole blood, obtained in connection with sensitization to the hapten diphenylcyclopropenone (DPC). These receptors were collected from a woman in her twenties or thirties with alopecia areata. Some clones in this sample may be carry-over from other donors' samples. Both conserved end residues are part of each CDR3. Fields, in order: D gene, V gene, J gene, clone size, CDR3 DNA, CDR3 protein. D genes are given only for firm matches. Size is stated for part of the rows, as once, few or many counts, or as a class when the clone is expanded.

>.|TRBV20-1|TRBJ1-6|few
TGCAGTGCTGCCGACAATTCACCCCTCCACTTT
CSAADNSPLHF
>TRBD1|TRBV12-3/TRBV12-4|TRBJ1-5|.
TGTGCCAGCAGTTTACTGCCCGGGACAGGGGGCTGGCCCCAGCATTTT
CASSLLPGTGGWPQHF
>.|TRBV6-1|TRBJ1-5|.
TGTGCCAGCAGTCCCCCACAAGGATGGGCCCAGCATTTT
CASSPPQGWAQHF
>.|TRBV2|TRBJ1-5|.
TGTGCCAGCAGCACAGGGCGAGGGCCCCAGCATTTT
CASSTGRGPQHF
>.|TRBV21-1|TRBJ2-7|.
TGTGCCAGCAGGCCGCAGGGCGATTTCTACGAGCAGTACTTC
CASRPQGDFYEQYF
>TRBD1|TRBV7-9|TRBJ2-2|.
TGTGCCAGCAGACCCACAGGGGGCCACGGGGAGCTGTTTTTT
CASRPTGGHGELFF
>.|TRBV28|TRBJ2-3|.
TGTGCCAGCAGTTTACTCATATCACCGGATACGCAGTATTTT
CASSLLISPDTQYF
>.|TRBV5-5|TRBJ1-2|.
TGTACCAGCAGCTTGCTAAGGCTGGACTATGGCTACACCTTC
CTSSLLRLDYGYTF
>.|TRBV7-9|TRBJ2-5|few
TGTGCCAGCAGCTTAGGTTTGGAGACCCAGTACTTC
CASSLGLETQYF
>TRBD1|TRBV6-6|TRBJ2-2|.
TGTGCCAGCAGCCCACAACAGGGGGCTATGGGGGAGCTGTTTTTT
CASSPQQGAMGELFF
>.|TRBV5-1|TRBJ2-7|.
TGCGCCAGCAGCTTGGCGGGGTCAACCTACGAGCAGTACTTC
CASSLAGSTYEQYF
>.|TRBV20-1|TRBJ1-5|few
TGCAGTGCTAGAGATGGGGGGCAGCCCCAGCATTTT
CSARDGGQPQHF
>.|TRBV7-2|TRBJ2-5|many
TGTGCCAGCAGCTTAGTTTCACAAGAGACCCAGTACTTC
CASSLVSQETQYF
>.|TRBV11-2|TRBJ2-5|.
TGTGCCAGCAGCTTAGAGGACCGGGGAATAGAGACCCAGTACTTC
CASSLEDRGIETQYF
>.|TRBV29-1|TRBJ2-1|.
TGCAGCGTTGAATGGAAGGGGTGGAATGAGCAGTTCTTC
CSVEWKGWNEQFF
>.|TRBV12-3/TRBV12-4|TRBJ1-1|few
TGTGCCAGCAGTTTAAGAAGGATGAACACTGAAGCTTTCTTT
CASSLRRMNTEAFF
>TRBD2|TRBV5-1|TRBJ2-7|few
TGCGCCAGCAGCTTGGGGGGACTAGCGGTACCCTACGAGCAGTACTTC
CASSLGGLAVPYEQYF
>TRBD1|TRBV5-1|TRBJ1-1|.
TGCGCCAGCAGCTTAGACAGGGCGGGGAACACTGAAGCTTTCTTT
CASSLDRAGNTEAFF
>TRBD1|TRBV12-3/TRBV12-4|TRBJ2-3|.
TGTGCCAGCAGTAAGGGACAGGGGGTAGGAGATACGCAGTATTTT
CASSKGQGVGDTQYF
>TRBD1|TRBV9|TRBJ2-1|few
TGTGCCAGCACCGCCCGGGGACAGGGTCATCTCAATGAGCAGTTCTTC
CASTARGQGHLNEQFF
>.|TRBV5-1|TRBJ1-6|.
TGCGCCAGCAGCTTGGGTGTCCAGGCGGGTTCACCCCTCCACTTT
CASSLGVQAGSPLHF
>.|TRBV4-2|TRBJ1-3|.
TGTGCCAGCAGCCAAGTGGCCAGGGTGGACACCATATATTTT
CASSQVARVDTIYF
>TRBD2|TRBV6-5|TRBJ2-1|.
TGTGCCAGCAGTTACTCGACCCTAGCGGGGTGGAATGAGCAGTTCTTC
CASSYSTLAGWNEQFF
>.|TRBV28|TRBJ2-2|few
TGTGCCAGCAGTTCCACTAACAATCGGGAGCTGTTTTTT
CASSSTNNRELFF
>TRBD1|TRBV28|TRBJ2-7|.
TGTGCCAGCAGTATCCCGGTAGGGGGCTACGTTGGGCAGTACTTC
CASSIPVGGYVGQYF
>.|TRBV6-2/TRBV6-3|TRBJ2-7|.
TGTGCCAGCAGTTACGTATCTAGCAACGACGAGCAGTACTTC
CASSYVSSNDEQYF
>.|TRBV29-1|TRBJ2-1|.
TGCAGCGTTGATAAACTACCAGCGGGTAGGACCTACAATGAGCAGTTCTTC
CSVDKLPAGRTYNEQFF
>.|TRBV6-1|TRBJ2-4|.
TGTGCCAGCAGTGAAGGACCGGGTCGTAGTCAGTACTTC
CASSEGPGRSQYF
>TRBD1|TRBV7-9|TRBJ1-4|.
TGTGCCAGCAGTCAAAGACAGGGAAGTGAAAAACTGTTTTTT
CASSQRQGSEKLFF